The 3 T cell receptor beta chains listed next were all sequenced from one sample in a study of T cell changes during pregnancy in multiple sclerosis. TCRdb's copy holds only in-frame clones and misses some; the assay was immunoSEQ multiplex PCR. Of roughly 18,000 clones detected, around nine tenths appear once; the ten largest clones hold over 4.5%. Sequencing used CD8+ T cells from peripheral blood mononuclear cells, obtained after pregnancy. All receptors derive from a female donor in good health, enrolled as a control in a pregnancy study.

The chain uses TRBV2 and TRBJ1-1; tentatively, D is TRBD1 (6 bases). Trimming took off 3 bases at V and 4 bases at J, with 12 bases between the two ends. The CDR3 is 14 residues long. Germline V lookup: CDR1 SNHLY, CDR2 FYNNEI. In nucleotides, the CDR3 is TGTGCCAGCAGTGATGGGCAGGGGACCACTGAAGCTTTCTTT. It encodes CASSDGQGTTEAFF.

This chain uses TRBV7-6 with TRBJ2-3; D might be TRBD2 (6 bases). The germline CDR1 and CDR2 sequences are SGHVS and FNYEAQ. Trimming pared 0 bases from V and 0 bases from J, leaving 7 bases between. The CDR3 has 15 residues. The CDR3 sequence: CASSLAGGSTDTQYF. DNA of the CDR3: TGTGCCAGCAGCTTAGCGGGGGGAAGCACAGATACGCAGTATTTT. Full variable domain (remainder filled in from reference TRBV7-6 and TRBJ2-3): GAGVSQSPRYKVTKRGQDVALRCDPISGHVSLYWYRQALGQGPEFLTYFNYEAQQDKSGLPNDRFSAERPEGSISTLTIQRTEQRDSAMYRCASSLAGGSTDTQYFGPGTRLTVL.

This chain joins TRBV4-3 and TRBJ2-1; D perhaps matches TRBD2 (6 bases). V was trimmed by 3 bases and J by 7 bases, leaving 10 bases between them. The CDR3 covers 13 residues. Per germline, CDR1 LGHNA and CDR2 YSLEER. The CDR3 DNA sequence: TGCGCCAGCAGCCACGCCGGGACTAATGAGCAGTTCTTC. This codes for CASSHAGTNEQFF.